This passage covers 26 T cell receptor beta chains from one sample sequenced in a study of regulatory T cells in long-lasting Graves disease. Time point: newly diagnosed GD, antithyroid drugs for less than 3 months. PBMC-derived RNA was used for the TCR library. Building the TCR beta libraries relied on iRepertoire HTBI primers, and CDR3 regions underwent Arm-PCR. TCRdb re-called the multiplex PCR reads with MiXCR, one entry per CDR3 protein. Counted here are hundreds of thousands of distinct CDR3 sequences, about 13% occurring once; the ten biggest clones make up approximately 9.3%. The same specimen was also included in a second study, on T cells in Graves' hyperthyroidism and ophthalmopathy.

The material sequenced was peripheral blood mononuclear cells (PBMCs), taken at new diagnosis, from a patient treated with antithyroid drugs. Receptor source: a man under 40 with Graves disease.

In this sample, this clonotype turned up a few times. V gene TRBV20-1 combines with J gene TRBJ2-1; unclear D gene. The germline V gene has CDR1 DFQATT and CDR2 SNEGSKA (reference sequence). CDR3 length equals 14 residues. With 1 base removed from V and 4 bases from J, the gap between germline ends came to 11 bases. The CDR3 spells CSARVPVSYNEQFF. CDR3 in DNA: TGCAGTGCTAGAGTACCAGTTTCTTACAATGAGCAGTTCTTC.

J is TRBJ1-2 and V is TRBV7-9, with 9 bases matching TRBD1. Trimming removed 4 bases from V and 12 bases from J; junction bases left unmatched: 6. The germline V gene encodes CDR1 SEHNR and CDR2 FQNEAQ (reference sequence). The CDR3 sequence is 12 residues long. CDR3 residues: CASSWRGQGNTF. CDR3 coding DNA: TGTGCCAGCAGCTGGAGGGGACAGGGAAACACCTTC.

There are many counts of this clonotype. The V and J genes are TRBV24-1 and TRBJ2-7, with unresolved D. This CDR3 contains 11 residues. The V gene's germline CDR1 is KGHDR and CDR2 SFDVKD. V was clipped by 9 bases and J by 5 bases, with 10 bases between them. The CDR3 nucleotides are TGTGCCACCGGAACCTGGGACGAGCAGTACTTC. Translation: CATGTWDEQYF.

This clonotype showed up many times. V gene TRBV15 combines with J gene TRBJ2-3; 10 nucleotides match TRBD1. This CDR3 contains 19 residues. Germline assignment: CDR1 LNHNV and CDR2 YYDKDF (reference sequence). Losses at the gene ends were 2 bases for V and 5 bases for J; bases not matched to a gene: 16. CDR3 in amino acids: CATSRSAMLGTGVKDTQYF. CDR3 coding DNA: TGTGCCACCAGCAGATCCGCTATGTTAGGGACAGGGGTGAAAGATACGCAGTATTTT.

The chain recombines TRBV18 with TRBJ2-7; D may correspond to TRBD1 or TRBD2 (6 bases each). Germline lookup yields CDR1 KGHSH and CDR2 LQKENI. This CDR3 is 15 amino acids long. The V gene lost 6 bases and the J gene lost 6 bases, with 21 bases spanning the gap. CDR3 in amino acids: CASSPGGQGLFEQYF. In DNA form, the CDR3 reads TGTGCCAGCTCTCCCGGAGGGCAGGGGTTATTCGAGCAGTACTTC.

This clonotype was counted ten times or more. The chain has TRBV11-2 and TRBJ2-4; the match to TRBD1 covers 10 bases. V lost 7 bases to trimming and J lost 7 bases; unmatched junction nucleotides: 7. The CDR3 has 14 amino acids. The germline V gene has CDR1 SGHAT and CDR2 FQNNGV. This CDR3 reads CASTTGTGANIQYF. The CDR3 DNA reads TGTGCCAGCACAACCGGGACAGGGGCGAACATTCAGTACTTC. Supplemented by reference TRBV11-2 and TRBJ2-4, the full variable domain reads EAGVAQSPRYKIIEKRQSVAFWCNPISGHATLYWYQQILGQGPKLLIQFQNNGVVDDSQLPKDRFSAERLKGVDSTLKIQPAKLEDSAVYLCASTTGTGANIQYFGAGTRLSVL.

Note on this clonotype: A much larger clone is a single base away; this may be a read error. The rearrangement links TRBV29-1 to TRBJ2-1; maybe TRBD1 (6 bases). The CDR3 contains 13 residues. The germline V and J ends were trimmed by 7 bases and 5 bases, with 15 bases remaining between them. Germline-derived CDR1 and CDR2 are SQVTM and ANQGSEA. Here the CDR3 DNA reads TGCAGCGCCGACGGGGACAACCACAATGAGCAGTTCTTC. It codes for CSADGDNHNEQFF.

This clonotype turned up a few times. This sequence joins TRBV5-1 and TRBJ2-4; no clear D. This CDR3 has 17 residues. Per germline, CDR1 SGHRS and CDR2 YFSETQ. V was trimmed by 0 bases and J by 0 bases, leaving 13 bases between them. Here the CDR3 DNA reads TGCGCCAGCAGCTTGGGCGACCGATCACTAGCCAAAAACATTCAGTACTTC. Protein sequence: CASSLGDRSLAKNIQYF.

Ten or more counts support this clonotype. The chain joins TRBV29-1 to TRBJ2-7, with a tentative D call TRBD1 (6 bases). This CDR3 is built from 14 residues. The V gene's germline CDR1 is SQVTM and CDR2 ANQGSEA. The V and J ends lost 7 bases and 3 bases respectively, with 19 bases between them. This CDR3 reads CSAQRAQGSYEQYF. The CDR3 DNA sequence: TGCAGCGCCCAACGGGCTCAGGGGAGCTACGAGCAGTACTTC.

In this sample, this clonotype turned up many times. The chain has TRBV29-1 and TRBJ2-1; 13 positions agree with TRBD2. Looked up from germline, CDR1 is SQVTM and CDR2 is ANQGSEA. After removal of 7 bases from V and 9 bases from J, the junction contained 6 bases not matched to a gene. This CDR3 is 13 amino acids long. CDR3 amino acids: CSAGLAGVSEQFF. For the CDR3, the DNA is TGCAGCGCCGGACTAGCGGGAGTATCTGAGCAGTTCTTC.

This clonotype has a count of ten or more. The CDR3 is CASSGRSGVPSYNEQFF. The CDR3 region has the DNA TGTGCCAGCAGTGGCAGGAGCGGGGTACCCTCCTACAATGAGCAGTTCTTC. The rearrangement joins TRBV2 to TRBJ2-1; 7 bases fit TRBD2. The germline V gene has CDR1 SNHLY and CDR2 FYNNEI. This CDR3 region has 17 residues. V lost 4 bases and J lost 0; bases outside the gene matches: 9.

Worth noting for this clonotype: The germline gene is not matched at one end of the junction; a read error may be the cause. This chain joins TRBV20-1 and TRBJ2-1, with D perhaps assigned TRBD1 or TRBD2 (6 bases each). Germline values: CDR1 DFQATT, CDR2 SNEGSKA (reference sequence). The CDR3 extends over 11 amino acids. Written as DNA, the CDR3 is TGCAGTGCTCAGATCGCCGGGGGCCCGATCTTC. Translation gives CSAQIAGGPIF.

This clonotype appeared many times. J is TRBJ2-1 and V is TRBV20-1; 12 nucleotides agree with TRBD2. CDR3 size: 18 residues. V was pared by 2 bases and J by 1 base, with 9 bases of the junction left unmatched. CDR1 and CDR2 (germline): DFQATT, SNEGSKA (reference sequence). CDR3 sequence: CSARPRLAGDGSYNEQFF. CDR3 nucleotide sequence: TGCAGTGCTAGACCTCGACTAGCGGGAGACGGATCCTACAATGAGCAGTTCTTC.

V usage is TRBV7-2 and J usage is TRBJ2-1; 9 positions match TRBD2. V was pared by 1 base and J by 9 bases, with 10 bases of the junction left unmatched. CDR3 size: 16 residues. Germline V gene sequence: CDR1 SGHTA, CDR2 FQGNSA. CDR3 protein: CASSLGGAGGRGEQFF. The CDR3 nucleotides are TGTGCCAGCAGCTTAGGAGGAGCGGGAGGACGCGGTGAGCAGTTCTTC.

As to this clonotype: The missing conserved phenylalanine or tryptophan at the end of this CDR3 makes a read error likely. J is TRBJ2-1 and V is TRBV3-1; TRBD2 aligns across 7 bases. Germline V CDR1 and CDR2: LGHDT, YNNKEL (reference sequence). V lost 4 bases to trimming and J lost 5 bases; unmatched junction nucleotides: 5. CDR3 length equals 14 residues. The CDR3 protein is CASSLAGTNNEQFS. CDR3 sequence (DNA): TGTGCCAGCAGCCTAGCCGGGACTAACAATGAGCAGTTCTCC.

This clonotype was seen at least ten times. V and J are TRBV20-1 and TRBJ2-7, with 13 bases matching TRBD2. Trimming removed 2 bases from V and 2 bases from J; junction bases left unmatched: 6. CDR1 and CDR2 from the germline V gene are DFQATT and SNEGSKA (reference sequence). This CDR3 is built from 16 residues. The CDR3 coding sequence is TGCAGTGCTAGAAGGACTAGCGGGAGAGGAACCTACGAGCAGTACTTC. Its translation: CSARRTSGRGTYEQYF.

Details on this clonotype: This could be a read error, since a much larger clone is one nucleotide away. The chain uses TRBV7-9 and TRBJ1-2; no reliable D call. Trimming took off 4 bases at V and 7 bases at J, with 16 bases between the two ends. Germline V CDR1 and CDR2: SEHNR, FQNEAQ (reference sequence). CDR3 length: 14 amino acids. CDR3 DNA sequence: TGTGCCAGCAGCTCCCGCTTTTGGGCCAGTGGCTACACCTTC. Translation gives CASSSRFWASGYTF.

The DNA for the CDR3 is TGCGCCAGCAGATTGTACCGGACCCAGGGGGCTTTACCCTACGAGCAGTACTTC. This codes for CASRLYRTQGALPYEQYF. The chain uses TRBV5-1 and TRBJ2-7; 8 bases agree with TRBD1. Trimming cost V 5 bases and J 2 bases; bases outside gene matches: 18. This CDR3 region has 18 residues. CDR1 and CDR2 from the germline V gene are SGHRS and YFSETQ. The variable domain in full, with the rest retrieved from reference TRBV5-1 and TRBJ2-7, is KAGVTQTPRYLIKTRGQQVTLSCSPISGHRSVSWYQQTPGQGLQFLFEYFSETQRNKGNFPGRFSGRQFSNSRSEMNVSTLELGDSALYLCASRLYRTQGALPYEQYFGPGTRLTVT.

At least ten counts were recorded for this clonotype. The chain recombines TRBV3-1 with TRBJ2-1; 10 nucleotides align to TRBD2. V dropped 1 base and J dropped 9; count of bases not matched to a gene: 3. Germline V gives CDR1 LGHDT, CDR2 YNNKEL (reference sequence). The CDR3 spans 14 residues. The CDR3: CASSQGLAGVEQFF. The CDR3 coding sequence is TGTGCCAGCAGCCAAGGTCTAGCGGGAGTTGAGCAGTTCTTC.

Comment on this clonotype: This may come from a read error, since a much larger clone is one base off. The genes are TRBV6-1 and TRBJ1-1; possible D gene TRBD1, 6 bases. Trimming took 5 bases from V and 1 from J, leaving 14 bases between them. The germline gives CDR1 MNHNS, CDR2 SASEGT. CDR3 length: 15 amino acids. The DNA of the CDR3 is TGTGCCAGCAGTCCTCCGGGACATTGGAACACTGAAGCTTTCTTT. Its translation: CASSPPGHWNTEAFF.

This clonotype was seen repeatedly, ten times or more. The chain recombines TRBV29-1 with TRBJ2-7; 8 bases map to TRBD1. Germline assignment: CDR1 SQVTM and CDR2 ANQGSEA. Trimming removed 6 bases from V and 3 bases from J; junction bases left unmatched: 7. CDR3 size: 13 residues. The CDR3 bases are TGCAGCGTCGCCGGAGGACAGGGCTACGAGCAGTACTTC. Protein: CSVAGGQGYEQYF.

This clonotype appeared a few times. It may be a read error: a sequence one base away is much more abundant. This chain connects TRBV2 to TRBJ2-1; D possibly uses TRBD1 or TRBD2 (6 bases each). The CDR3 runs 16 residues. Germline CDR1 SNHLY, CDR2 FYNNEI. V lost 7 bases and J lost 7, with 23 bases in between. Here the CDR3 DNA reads TGTGCCAGCACCCGACTGACTGGGGGGCCATCAAATGAGCAGTTCTTC. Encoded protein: CASTRLTGGPSNEQFF.

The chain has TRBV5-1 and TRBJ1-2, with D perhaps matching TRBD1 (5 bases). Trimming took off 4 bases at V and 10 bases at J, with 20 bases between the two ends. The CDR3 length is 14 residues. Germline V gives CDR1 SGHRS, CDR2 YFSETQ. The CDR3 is CASSQVRDPGVYTF. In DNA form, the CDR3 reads TGCGCCAGCAGCCAAGTCCGGGACCCCGGGGTCTACACCTTC.

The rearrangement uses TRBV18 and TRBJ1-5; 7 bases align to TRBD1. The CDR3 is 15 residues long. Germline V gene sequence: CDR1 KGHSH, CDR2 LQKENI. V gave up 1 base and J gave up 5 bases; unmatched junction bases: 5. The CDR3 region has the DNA TGTGCCAGCTCACCACAGGGGGCTTTGGATCAGCCCCAGCATTTT. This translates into CASSPQGALDQPQHF.

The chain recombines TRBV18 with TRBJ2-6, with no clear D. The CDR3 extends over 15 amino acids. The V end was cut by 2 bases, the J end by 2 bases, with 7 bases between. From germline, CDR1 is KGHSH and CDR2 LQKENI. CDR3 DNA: TGTGCCAGCTCACCATCTCAAACTGGGGCCAACGTCCTGACTTTC. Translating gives CASSPSQTGANVLTF.

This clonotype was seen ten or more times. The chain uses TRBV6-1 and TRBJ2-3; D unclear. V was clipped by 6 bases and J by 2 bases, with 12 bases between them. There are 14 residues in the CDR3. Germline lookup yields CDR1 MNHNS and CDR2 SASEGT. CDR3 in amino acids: CASRDRSLTDTQYF. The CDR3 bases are TGTGCCAGCAGGGATAGATCCCTCACAGATACGCAGTATTTT.